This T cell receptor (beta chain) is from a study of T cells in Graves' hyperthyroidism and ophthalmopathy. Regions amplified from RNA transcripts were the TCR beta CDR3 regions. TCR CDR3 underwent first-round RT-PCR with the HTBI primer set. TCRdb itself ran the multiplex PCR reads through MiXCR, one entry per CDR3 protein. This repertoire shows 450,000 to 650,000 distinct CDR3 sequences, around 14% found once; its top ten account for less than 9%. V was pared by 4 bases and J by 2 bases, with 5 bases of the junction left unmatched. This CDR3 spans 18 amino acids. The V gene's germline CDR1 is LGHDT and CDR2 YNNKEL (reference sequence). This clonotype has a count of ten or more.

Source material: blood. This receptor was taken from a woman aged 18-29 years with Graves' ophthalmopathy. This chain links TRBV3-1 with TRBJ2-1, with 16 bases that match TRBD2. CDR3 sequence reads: CASSPGLAGGPPYNEQFF. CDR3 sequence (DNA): TGTGCCAGCAGCCCGGGACTAGCGGGAGGGCCCCCCTACAATGAGCAGTTCTTC.